This TCR beta chain is from a study of cytomegalovirus exposure and HLA in healthy donors. The primer mix had 60 Vbeta and 13 Jbeta primers. Clones were read by immunoSEQ multiplex PCR, and TCRdb kept only the in-frame ones, dropping some. The table records 60,000 to 80,000 clones, almost 80% of them present only once. Germline V gene sequence: CDR1 MNHEY, CDR2 SVGAGI. Trimming took 2 bases from V and 0 from J; bases not matched to a gene: 2. The CDR3 consists of 15 residues. This sequence joins TRBV6-5 and TRBJ1-1; 8 positions match TRBD1. Sequenced: PBMCs. The sequence came from a girl under 18 in good health and CMV-seropositive. In nucleotides, the CDR3 is TGTGCCAGCAGTTACCCGGACAGGGTGAACACTGAAGCTTTCTTT. As protein: CASSYPDRVNTEAFF.